Listed below are T cell receptor beta chains from one sample, sequenced in a study of blood T cell repertoires in COVID-19. Profiled with immunoSEQ multiplex PCR; TCRdb holds only in-frame clones, not every one. Counted here are a few hundred thousand clones, about nine tenths occurring once; the ten biggest clones make up under 2%. Sample: peripheral blood. The receptors here all came from a man between 65 and 80 years old with acute or convalescent COVID-19. The conserved cysteine and the conserved F or W are not part of the CDR3 here. The order of the fields is clone size, J gene, V gene, D gene, CDR3 protein. D genes are given only for firm matches. Size is omitted from some rows. Given values are once, few, many or a class for expanded clones.

size: .
J: TRBJ2-3
V: TRBV2
D: .
CDR3: ASSPEDTQY

size: .
J: TRBJ2-5
V: TRBV3-1/TRBV3-2
D: TRBD2
CDR3: ASRLLTSGSAMQETQY

size: .
J: TRBJ1-5
V: TRBV5-8
D: .
CDR3: ASSLTGLSGNQPQH

size: .
J: TRBJ1-2
V: TRBV19
D: .
CDR3: ASSITDTNYGYT

size: .
J: TRBJ2-7
V: TRBV3-1/TRBV3-2
D: TRBD1
CDR3: ASSQDRQGVNVWPGEQY

size: .
J: TRBJ2-1
V: TRBV23-1
D: TRBD2
CDR3: ASSQSCEVGGRFSYNEQF

size: .
J: TRBJ1-1
V: TRBV5-1
D: .
CDR3: ASSLRSGNTEAF

size: .
J: TRBJ2-7
V: TRBV6-5
D: TRBD2
CDR3: ASSYSASGTYEQY

size: .
J: TRBJ2-3
V: TRBV5-1
D: .
CDR3: ASSLPETSTDTQY

size: .
J: TRBJ1-4
V: TRBV5-1
D: TRBD1
CDR3: ASSLAAGGVANEKLF

size: .
J: TRBJ1-1
V: TRBV29-1
D: TRBD1
CDR3: SVRQGYTEAF

size: once
J: TRBJ2-1
V: TRBV9
D: TRBD2
CDR3: ASSFQTGTSVSNEQF

size: .
J: TRBJ1-3
V: TRBV5-4
D: .
CDR3: ASRSGSSGNTIY

size: .
J: TRBJ2-3
V: TRBV18
D: .
CDR3: ASSNERTTDTQY

size: .
J: TRBJ1-4
V: TRBV28
D: TRBD1
CDR3: ASEGQGSEKLF

size: .
J: TRBJ2-1
V: TRBV5-1
D: .
CDR3: ASSPGMADSSYNEQF

size: .
J: TRBJ2-1
V: TRBV9
D: .
CDR3: ASSPPAGASSYNEQF

size: .
J: TRBJ2-1
V: TRBV5-1
D: TRBD2
CDR3: ASSLGSLAGNNEQF

size: few
J: TRBJ1-5
V: TRBV27
D: .
CDR3: ASSLSTSNQPQH

size: .
J: TRBJ2-5
V: TRBV6-4
D: .
CDR3: ASRHPSLGGETQY

size: .
J: TRBJ1-2
V: TRBV6-5
D: .
CDR3: ASSEGHDNRGYT

size: .
J: TRBJ2-2
V: TRBV5-1
D: .
CDR3: ASSLALTGVAGELF

size: .
J: TRBJ1-2
V: TRBV23-1
D: TRBD1
CDR3: ASSPSNRGCGYT

size: few
J: TRBJ2-7
V: TRBV2
D: TRBD1
CDR3: ASTPGQWTGEQY

size: .
J: TRBJ1-2
V: TRBV27
D: .
CDR3: ASSLGWRNYGYT

size: .
J: TRBJ2-7
V: TRBV7-2
D: TRBD2
CDR3: ASSTWLAGEQY

size: .
J: TRBJ1-4
V: TRBV7-2
D: .
CDR3: ASSFPLEKLF

size: .
J: TRBJ1-2
V: TRBV6-5
D: TRBD1
CDR3: ASSTQGTLIYGYT

size: .
J: TRBJ1-1
V: TRBV2
D: .
CDR3: ASSVVGEGSEAF

size: .
J: TRBJ2-7
V: TRBV5-1
D: TRBD2
CDR3: ASSWREGRREQY

size: .
J: TRBJ1-4
V: TRBV11-2
D: TRBD1
CDR3: ASSPGTGGALF

size: .
J: TRBJ2-2
V: TRBV4-3
D: .
CDR3: ASSLRQNTGELF

size: .
J: TRBJ1-2
V: TRBV7-8
D: .
CDR3: ASSLAVEVGYGYT

size: .
J: TRBJ2-5
V: TRBV5-6
D: TRBD2
CDR3: ASSPGGLSELQETQY

size: .
J: TRBJ2-2
V: TRBV9
D: .
CDR3: ASSVAGRNTGELF

size: once
J: TRBJ1-6
V: TRBV3-1/TRBV3-2
D: .
CDR3: ASGSDLALH

size: .
J: TRBJ2-7
V: TRBV19
D: TRBD1
CDR3: ASSQTGGFSFGQY

size: .
J: TRBJ1-2
V: TRBV28
D: TRBD1
CDR3: ASNAGGLDGYT

size: .
J: TRBJ2-1
V: TRBV6-2/TRBV6-3
D: TRBD2
CDR3: ASSPGLALNNEQF

size: .
J: TRBJ2-3
V: TRBV3-1/TRBV3-2
D: TRBD2
CDR3: ASSPTSGSIHTQY

size: .
J: TRBJ1-6
V: TRBV4-1
D: .
CDR3: ASSQEHQGGSPLH

size: .
J: TRBJ2-3
V: TRBV30
D: TRBD2
CDR3: AWSVGAGSTDTQY

size: .
J: TRBJ1-2
V: TRBV6-6
D: .
CDR3: ASSAPQGANYGYT

size: .
J: TRBJ2-6
V: TRBV27
D: .
CDR3: ASSRRSGTRVLGANVLT

size: .
J: TRBJ2-2
V: TRBV7-3
D: .
CDR3: ASSYRAGTGELF

size: .
J: TRBJ1-6
V: TRBV3-1/TRBV3-2
D: TRBD1
CDR3: ASSPTGGGSPLH

size: .
J: TRBJ2-3
V: TRBV24-1
D: .
CDR3: ATSDLRLSTDTQY

size: .
J: TRBJ1-4
V: TRBV5-5
D: .
CDR3: ASSIDIGFNEKLF

size: .
J: TRBJ2-4
V: TRBV24-1
D: .
CDR3: ATSDSGLGFGEIQY

size: .
J: TRBJ1-4
V: TRBV28
D: .
CDR3: ASRGREKLF

size: .
J: TRBJ2-7
V: TRBV5-1
D: TRBD2
CDR3: ASSLVSSGTSGKNYEQY